This TCR beta chain came from a study of tumor-infiltrating lymphocytes in primary liver carcinoma. In the study overall: Sequenced samples came back with roughly 3.5 to 7.5 million productive TCRbeta reads, and the counts looked alike across tissue types. Study-wide results and caveats: Tumor region pairs shared more overlap than did tumor-adjacent and tumor-blood pairs. Being bulk and unsorted, samples allowed no CD4+ and CD8+ repertoire comparison.

Comments on this clonotype: Its antigen is undetermined. It may be a read error: a sequence one base away is much more abundant.

This CDR3 has 13 amino acids. Germline loops: CDR1 SQVTM, CDR2 ANQGSEA. The authors made TCR beta cDNA from 400 to 600 ng total RNA with a constant-region primer. Generation of the TCR beta libraries relied on three nested multiplex PCR rounds using slightly modified ARM-PCR. The first two PCR rounds used TRBV1-TRBV30 forward primers with a C-beta reverse primer, roughly 10 cycles each. Via MiXCR, TCRdb re-called the multiplex PCR reads, giving one row per CDR3 protein. The sample lists 310,000 or so distinct CDR3 sequences, around three fifths seen once, with approximately 15% in the top ten. In addition to blood RNA drawn from unsorted whole blood, germline DNA was extracted.

The chain links TRBV29-1 to TRBJ2-5; D possibly corresponds to TRBD2 (7 bases). The sequenced sample consisted of peripheral blood. This receptor was taken from a woman aged 25 to 39 with primary liver carcinoma and hepatitis B virus infection. Here the CDR3 reads CSAERGRAETQYF. As DNA, the CDR3 is TGCAGCGCTGAAAGGGGGAGGGCAGAGACCCAGTACTTC.